Following are 22 T cell receptor beta chains from one sample sequenced in a study of cytomegalovirus exposure and HLA in healthy donors. This PCR relied on a set of 60 Vbeta primers and 13 Jbeta primers. Produced via immunoSEQ multiplex PCR; TCRdb's table is partial and in-frame only. The sample has about 200,000 clones, about 88% seen once. Sequenced: PBMCs. Source of these receptors: a woman in her twenties or thirties in good health and CMV-seronegative.

The V and J genes are TRBV6-6 and TRBJ1-4; 12 nucleotides align to TRBD1. CDR3 size: 16 residues. The germline V gene has CDR1 MNHNY and CDR2 SVGAGI (reference sequence). V was clipped by 6 bases and J by 10 bases; unmatched bases: 12. As DNA, the CDR3 is TGTGCCAGCAGCAGGGACAGGGGGCAATTTAGGGGAAAACTGTTTTTT. It is translated as CASSRDRGQFRGKLFF.

The chain is built from TRBV9 and TRBJ2-3, with TRBD1 identical over 11 bases. This CDR3 has 15 amino acids. The junction had 6 bases not matched to a gene; V was cut back by 7 bases and J by 2 bases. The V gene's germline CDR1 is SGDLS and CDR2 YYNGEE. The CDR3 sequence: CASQGQGANTDTQYF. CDR3 DNA sequence: TGTGCCAGCCAAGGACAGGGGGCGAACACAGATACGCAGTATTTT.

The chain combines TRBV6-1 with TRBJ1-5; TRBD1 might be the D (5 bases). The germline CDR1 and CDR2 sequences are MNHNS and SASEGT. The CDR3 spans 17 residues. The germline V and J ends were trimmed by 0 bases and 2 bases, with 14 bases remaining between them. CDR3 DNA: TGTGCCAGCAGTGAAGCGCGATGGGGGGGAGGCAATCAGCCCCAGCATTTT. This translates into CASSEARWGGGNQPQHF.

The CDR3 reads CASSRQGRGTEAFF. For the CDR3, the DNA is TGTGCCAGCAGCCGACAGGGGAGAGGCACTGAAGCTTTCTTT. The chain combines TRBV14 with TRBJ1-1; 8 nucleotides agree with TRBD1. V gave up 4 bases and J gave up 4 bases; unmatched junction bases: 5. From germline, CDR1 is SGHDN and CDR2 FVKESK. The length of the CDR3 is 14 residues. The full variable domain, with the rest looked up from reference TRBV14 and TRBJ1-1, is EAGVTQFPSHSVIEKGQTVTLRCDPISGHDNLYWYRRVMGKEIKFLLHFVKESKQDESGMPNNRFLAERTGGTYSTLKVQPAELEDSGVYFCASSRQGRGTEAFFGQGTRLTVV.

The gene calls are TRBV5-1 and TRBJ2-7, with D perhaps TRBD2 (5 bases). CDR1 and CDR2 from the germline V gene are SGHRS and YFSETQ. This CDR3 contains 13 residues. Trimming removed 4 bases from V and 11 bases from J, with 19 bases in between. The CDR3 reads CASSPEDRRRKYF. The DNA of the CDR3 is TGCGCCAGCAGCCCAGAGGACCGACGGAGGAAGTACTTC.

The V call is TRBV9, the J call TRBJ2-1; TRBD1 matches 10 bases. J was trimmed by 7 bases and V by 2 bases; bases with no gene match: 18. Germline V lookup: CDR1 SGDLS, CDR2 YYNGEE. The CDR3 totals 19 residues. This CDR3 reads CASSVPKEYGTGVWNEQFF. CDR3 in DNA: TGTGCCAGCAGCGTTCCCAAGGAATATGGGACAGGGGTGTGGAATGAGCAGTTCTTC.

This chain uses TRBV28 with TRBJ1-5; D might be TRBD1 (5 bases). Germline V gives CDR1 MDHEN, CDR2 SYDVKM. The CDR3 consists of 15 residues. V lost 1 base and J lost 1, with 8 bases in between. The CDR3 nucleotides read TGTGCCAGCAGTTTATTAGGGGCCAGCAATCAGCCCCAGCATTTT. As protein: CASSLLGASNQPQHF.

The chain links TRBV11-2 to TRBJ2-5; D might be TRBD2 (6 bases). The J call may be faulty, since TRBJ2-7 better matches the DNA end. The germline CDR1 and CDR2 sequences are SGHAT and FQNNGV. The CDR3 totals 15 residues. CDR3 sequence reads: CASSLGTGVRYEQYF. The CDR3 nucleotides read TGTGCCAGCAGCTTAGGAACGGGAGTTCGGTACGAGCAGTACTTC.

V gene TRBV9 combines with J gene TRBJ2-3; 9 nucleotides match TRBD1. CDR1 is SGDLS and CDR2 is YYNGEE in the germline V gene. CDR3 length: 15 residues. The junction had 5 bases not matched to a gene; V was cut back by 4 bases and J by 2 bases. CDR3 sequence (DNA): TGTGCCAGCAGCCCACAGGGGGCATTCACAGATACGCAGTATTTT. Protein product: CASSPQGAFTDTQYF.

The DNA of the CDR3 is TGTGCCAGTAACTTGGACAGCTCTGGAAACACCATATATTTT. Translation gives CASNLDSSGNTIYF. The chain couples TRBV19 to TRBJ1-3; perhaps TRBD1 as D (6 bases). The V and J ends lost 7 bases and 0 bases respectively, with 10 bases between them. In germline, CDR1 is LNHDA, CDR2 SQIVND (reference sequence). This CDR3 contains 14 residues. The full variable domain, in which reference TRBV19 and TRBJ1-3 provide the parts outside the CDR3, is DGGITQSPKYLFRKEGQNVTLSCEQNLNHDAMYWYRQDPGQGLRLIYYSQIVNDFQKGDIAEGYSVSREKKESFPLTVTSAQKNPTAFYLCASNLDSSGNTIYFGEGSWLTVV.

J is TRBJ1-5 and V is TRBV7-3, with 8 bases fitting TRBD1. The V gene's germline CDR1 is SGHTA and CDR2 FQGTGA. The CDR3 covers 22 residues. V was pared by 5 bases and J by 1 base, with 25 bases of the junction left unmatched. In DNA form, the CDR3 reads TGTGCCAGCAGCCAAGAGACAGGGGACGGAGGGGGCCTAGCCCTAAGCAATCAGCCCCAGCATTTT. Its translation is CASSQETGDGGGLALSNQPQHF.

This clone came up a few times. The CDR3 region is CASGGDGVLANTGELFF. Written as DNA, the CDR3 is TGTGCCAGCGGCGGGGACGGCGTACTCGCGAACACCGGGGAGCTGTTTTTT. The chain joins TRBV19 to TRBJ2-2; D may be TRBD2 (6 bases). The CDR3 length is 17 residues. Deletions cut 9 bases from V and 0 bases from J, with 20 bases between. Germline CDR1 reads LNHDA; CDR2 reads SQIVND (reference sequence).

The chain is built from TRBV6-1 and TRBJ2-1; D is uncertain. CDR1 and CDR2 (germline): MNHNS, SASEGT. Trimming removed 3 bases at V and 1 base at J, with 10 bases between. This CDR3 region has 15 residues. CDR3 residues: CASSEGPGSYNEQFF. CDR3 DNA: TGTGCCAGCAGTGAGGGCCCTGGGTCCTACAATGAGCAGTTCTTC.

The rearrangement links TRBV6-4 to TRBJ1-1; D not certain. Trimming took 2 bases from V and 0 from J, leaving 7 bases between them. The CDR3 runs to 14 residues. Looked up from germline, CDR1 is MRHNA and CDR2 is SNTAGT. The CDR3 region is CASSDVALNTEAFF. In DNA form, the CDR3 reads TGTGCCAGCAGTGACGTGGCTTTGAACACTGAAGCTTTCTTT.

The chain employs TRBV6-6 and TRBJ2-7, with TRBD2 identical over 8 bases. The trim removed 5 bases at V and 6 bases at J, leaving 12 bases unmatched. CDR3 length equals 15 residues. In germline, CDR1 is MNHNY, CDR2 SVGAGI (reference sequence). The CDR3: CASSRQVRTSSEQYF. CDR3 nucleotides: TGTGCCAGCAGTCGACAGGTTAGGACTAGCAGCGAGCAGTACTTC.

The chain combines TRBV18 with TRBJ2-7; TRBD1 matches 8 bases. Losses at the gene ends were 3 bases for V and 2 bases for J; bases not matched to a gene: 3. Germline lookup yields CDR1 KGHSH and CDR2 LQKENI. The CDR3 has 14 residues. The CDR3 nucleotides read TGTGCCAGCTCACCTCAGGACAGGGCCTACGAGCAGTACTTC. This translates into CASSPQDRAYEQYF.

The CDR3 DNA follows: TGTGCCAGCAGTTACAAGTCAGTCCAAGAGACCCAGTACTTC. It specifies CASSYKSVQETQYF. The V and J genes are TRBV6-6 and TRBJ2-5; no firm D call. V gave up 2 bases and J gave up 1 base, with 8 bases separating them. Germline loops: CDR1 MNHNY, CDR2 SVGAGI (reference sequence). The CDR3 covers 14 residues.

The chain links TRBV7-9 to TRBJ1-4; TRBD1 matches 8 bases. The J segment lost 8 bases and the V segment lost 3 bases, leaving 11 bases of the junction unmatched. Germline-derived CDR1 and CDR2 are SEHNR and FQNEAQ (reference sequence). The length of the CDR3 is 16 residues. The CDR3 bases are TGTGCCAGCAGCTTGGGCCGGACAGGGTCGGACGAAAAACTGTTTTTT. It codes for CASSLGRTGSDEKLFF.

The chain has TRBV2 and TRBJ2-5; no reliable D call. Trimming took off 6 bases at V and 5 bases at J, with 13 bases between the two ends. Germline assignment: CDR1 SNHLY and CDR2 FYNNEI. The length of the CDR3 is 13 residues. This CDR3 reads CASRSKELETQYF. The DNA of the CDR3 is TGTGCCAGCAGATCTAAGGAGTTGGAGACCCAGTACTTC.

This sequence joins TRBV7-2 and TRBJ2-1; 7 bases line up with TRBD2. Germline V gene lookup returns CDR1 SGHTA and CDR2 FQGNSA. The V and J ends lost 0 bases and 9 bases, in that order; junction bases with no gene match: 2. This CDR3 comprises 13 residues. CDR3 bases: TGTGCCAGCAGCTTAGCGGGAGGGACTGAGCAGTTCTTC. It encodes CASSLAGGTEQFF.

This chain's CDR3 is CASSLAPQSYEQYF. The CDR3 DNA reads as TGCGCCAGCAGCTTGGCCCCCCAATCCTACGAGCAGTACTTC. V and J are TRBV5-1 and TRBJ2-7, with D unresolved. This CDR3 contains 14 residues. Per the germline V gene, CDR1 is SGHRS and CDR2 is YFSETQ. V lost 0 bases to trimming and J lost 1 base, with 8 bases between them.

This chain links TRBV5-1 with TRBJ2-2; tentatively, D is TRBD2 (6 bases). This CDR3 has 16 residues. The V gene's germline CDR1 is SGHRS and CDR2 YFSETQ. Trimming took off 0 bases at V and 4 bases at J, with 13 bases between the two ends. The CDR3 region is CASSLGGGVPTGELFF. CDR3 nucleotides: TGCGCCAGCAGCTTGGGAGGCGGGGTACCCACCGGGGAGCTGTTTTTT.